This T cell receptor (beta chain) was identified during a study of T cells in localized non-small cell lung cancer (dated by TCRdb to the early 2020s). Background on the whole study: T cell repertoires of fewer than 250 early-stage NSCLC patients were analyzed, with tumors being compared against uninvolved tumor-adjacent lungs. All 250 or so NSCLC patients in the cohort were treatment-naive and had localized lung tumors that were resected. Of the NSCLC patients, fewer than 150 were male and approximately 100 were female, and the mean age was approximately 69 years.

At diagnosis, tumor, uninvolved tumor-adjacent lung and peripheral blood were collected and then preserved as a mix of FFPE and fresh-frozen material. The CDR3 runs 15 amino acids, cysteine and phenylalanine included. The only DNA kept is the CDR3, 45 bases in frame from the first base. TCR beta CDR3 regions were sequenced from DNA using the immunoSEQ Assay. In the original analysis: T cell density was computed as TCR beta template counts normalized to usable DNA estimated by amplifying housekeeping genes. Using the preseqR package, richness was estimated by extrapolating to 120,000 templates for tissue samples and 400,000 templates for PBMC samples. Clonality was defined as one minus Pielou's evenness. Tissue-enriched TCRs were identified by differential abundance testing using productive amino-acid clonotypes, minimum total count 5 and alpha 0.1. The Jaccard Index and the Morisita Overlap Index were used to quantify repertoire overlap between compartments. GLIPH grouped TCR beta CDR3s together with public tetramer-defined viral CDR3s, and a viral motif had to include at least three viral sequences and also show V-gene enrichment. TCRdb holds this immuneACCESS table with in-frame rearrangements only. Some clones are missing; in checked studies, unresolved V genes explain under half, and the rest has no known cause. The DNA was the basis for D and trimming; V, J and clone size are from that table. Present in this sample are over a thousand clones, about 30% of which were seen just once. Roughly 12% of the sample lies in the top ten.

What the work shows at the level of the full study, not this receptor alone: Multi-region tumor sequencing was not performed, so intratumor heterogeneity could not be excluded. The highest T cell clonality was observed in uninvolved tumor-adjacent lung, where clonality exceeded that of tumor, suggesting that antigenic responses were more focused in uninvolved tumor-adjacent lung. Because of the exploratory design, TCR variables were selected using unadjusted p-values without false-discovery rate correction. Longer overall survival was associated with higher blood T cell density, whereas shorter survival was associated with higher adjacent-lung clonality. Of the top 100 tumor clones, a median of roughly 56 were detected in paired uninvolved adjacent lung; about 26 were also among that lung's top 100.

This clone was seen only a few times. Its antigen specificity is not known. Base qualities were left out, and no much larger clone turns up one base away. The sample consisted of lung tumor tissue, taken before any cancer treatment. The rearranged segments are TRBV1 and TRBJ1-1; no check of the table's D call, TRBD1, against the DNA was made. TRBV1 is a pseudogene segment. The clonotype was recovered from a woman aged 40 to 75 with stage I squamous cell lung carcinoma. Here the CDR3 is given as CASSQQTGKTTEAFF. The nucleotide sequence is TGCGCCAGCAGCCAACAAACAGGGAAAACAACTGAAGCTTTCTTT.